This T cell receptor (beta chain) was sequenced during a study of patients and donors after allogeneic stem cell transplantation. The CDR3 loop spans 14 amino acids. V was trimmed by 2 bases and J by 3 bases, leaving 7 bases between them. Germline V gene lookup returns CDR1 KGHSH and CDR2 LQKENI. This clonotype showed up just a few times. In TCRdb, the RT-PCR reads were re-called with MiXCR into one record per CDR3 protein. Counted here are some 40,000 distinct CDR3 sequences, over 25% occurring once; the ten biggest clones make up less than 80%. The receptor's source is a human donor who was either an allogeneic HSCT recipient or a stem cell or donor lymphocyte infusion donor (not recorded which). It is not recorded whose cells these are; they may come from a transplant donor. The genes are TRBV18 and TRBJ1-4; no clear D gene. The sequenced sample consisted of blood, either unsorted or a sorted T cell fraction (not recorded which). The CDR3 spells CASSPGPSNEKLFF. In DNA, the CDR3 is TGTGCCAGCTCACCAGGGCCGTCTAATGAAAAACTGTTTTTT. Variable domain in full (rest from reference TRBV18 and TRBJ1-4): NAGVMQNPRHLVRRRGQEARLRCSPMKGHSHVYWYRQLPEEGLKFMVYLQKENIIDESGMPKERFSAEFPKEGPSILRIQQVVRGDSAAYFCASSPGPSNEKLFFGSGTQLSVL.